The sequence of this TCR beta chain was determined in a study of T cells in localized non-small cell lung cancer. Trimming cost V 6 bases and J 6 bases, with 17 bases left between them. The CDR3 runs to 14 residues. Germline lookup yields CDR1 MDHEN and CDR2 SYDVKM. Study findings and constraints: Uninvolved nearby lung showed the greatest T cell clonality, exceeding that found in tumor. Out of the top 100 tumor clones, a median approximately 57 were seen in adjacent lung.

Comments on this clone: Its antigen is not identified.

Assay used: immunoSEQ multiplex PCR; TCRdb lists only in-frame clones, some missing. The sample lists about 31,000 clones, 85% to 95% occurring once. The material sequenced was peripheral blood, taken before any cancer treatment. The receptor was derived from a woman aged 40-75 years with stage I lung adenocarcinoma. The chain employs TRBV28 and TRBJ1-1, with D maybe TRBD1 (6 bases). This CDR3 is CASREGGWRSEAFF. DNA of the CDR3: TGTGCCAGCAGGGAGGGGGGATGGAGGTCTGAAGCTTTCTTT. The variable domain in full, completed from reference TRBV28 and TRBJ1-1, reads DVKVTQSSRYLVKRTGEKVFLECVQDMDHENMFWYRQDPGLGLRLIYFSYDVKMKEKGDIPEGYSVSREKKERFSLILESASTNQTSMYLCASREGGWRSEAFFGQGTRLTVV.